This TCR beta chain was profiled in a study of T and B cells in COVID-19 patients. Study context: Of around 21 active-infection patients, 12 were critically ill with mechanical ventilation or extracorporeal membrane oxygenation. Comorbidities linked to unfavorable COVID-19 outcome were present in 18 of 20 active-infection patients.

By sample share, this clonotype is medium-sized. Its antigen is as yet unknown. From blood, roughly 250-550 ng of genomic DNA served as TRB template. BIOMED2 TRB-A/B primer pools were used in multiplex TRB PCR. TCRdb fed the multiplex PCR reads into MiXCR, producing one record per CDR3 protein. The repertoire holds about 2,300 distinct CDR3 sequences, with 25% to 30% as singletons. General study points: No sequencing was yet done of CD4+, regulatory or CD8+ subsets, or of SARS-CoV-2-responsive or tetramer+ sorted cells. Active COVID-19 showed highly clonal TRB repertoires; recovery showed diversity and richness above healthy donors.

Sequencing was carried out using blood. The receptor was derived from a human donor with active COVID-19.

For the CDR3, the DNA is TGTGCCAGCAGTTTCGCCGGCAGGGGAGGTAGTGGCTACACCTTC. It translates to CASSFAGRGGSGYTF. V is TRBV27 and J is TRBJ1-2; D perhaps matches TRBD1 (6 bases). Germline CDR1 MNHEY, CDR2 SMNVEV (reference sequence). The CDR3 runs 15 residues. V was pared by 3 bases and J by 7 bases, with 18 bases between.